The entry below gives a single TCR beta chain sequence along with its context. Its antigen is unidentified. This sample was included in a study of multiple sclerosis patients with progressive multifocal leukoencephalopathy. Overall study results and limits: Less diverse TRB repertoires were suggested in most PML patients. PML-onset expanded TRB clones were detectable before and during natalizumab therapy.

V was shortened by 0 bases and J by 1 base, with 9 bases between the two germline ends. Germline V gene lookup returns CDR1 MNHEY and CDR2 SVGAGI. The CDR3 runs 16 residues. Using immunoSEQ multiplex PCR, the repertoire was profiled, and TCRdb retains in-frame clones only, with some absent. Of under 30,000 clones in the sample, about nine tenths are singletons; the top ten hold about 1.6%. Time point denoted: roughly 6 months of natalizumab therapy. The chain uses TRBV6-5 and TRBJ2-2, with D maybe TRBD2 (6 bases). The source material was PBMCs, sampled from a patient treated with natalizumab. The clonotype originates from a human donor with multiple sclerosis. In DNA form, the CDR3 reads TGTGCCAGCAGTTACTCCCGGGGAGGGAACACCGGGGAGCTGTTTTTT. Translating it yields CASSYSRGGNTGELFF.